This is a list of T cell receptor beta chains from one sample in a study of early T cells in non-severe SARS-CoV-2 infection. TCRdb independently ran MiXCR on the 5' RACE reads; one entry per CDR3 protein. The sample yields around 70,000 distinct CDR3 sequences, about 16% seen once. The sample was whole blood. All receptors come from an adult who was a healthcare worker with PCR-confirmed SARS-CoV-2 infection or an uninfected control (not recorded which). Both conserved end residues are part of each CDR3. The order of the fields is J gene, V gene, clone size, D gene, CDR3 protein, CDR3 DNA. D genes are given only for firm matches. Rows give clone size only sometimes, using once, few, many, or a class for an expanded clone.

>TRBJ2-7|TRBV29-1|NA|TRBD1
CSVSGTGGYEQYF
TGCAGCGTTTCCGGGACAGGGGGGTACGAGCAGTACTTC
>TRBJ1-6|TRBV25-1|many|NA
CASSERPYNSPLHF
TGTGCCAGCAGTGAACGGCCATATAATTCACCCCTCCACTTT
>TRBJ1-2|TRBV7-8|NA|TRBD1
CASSEDRGNYGYTF
TGTGCCAGCAGCGAGGACAGGGGAAACTATGGCTACACCTTC
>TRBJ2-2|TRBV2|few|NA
CASSERPLEELFF
TGTGCCAGCAGTGAGAGGCCCCTCGAGGAGCTGTTTTTT
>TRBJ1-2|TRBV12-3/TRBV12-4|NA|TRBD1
CASSLAGQGDSNYGYTF
TGTGCCAGCAGTTTAGCCGGACAGGGGGACTCTAACTATGGCTACACCTTC
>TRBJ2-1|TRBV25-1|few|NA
CASTLSLPGGDEQFF
TGTGCCAGCACCCTTAGTCTGCCCGGGGGCGATGAGCAGTTCTTC
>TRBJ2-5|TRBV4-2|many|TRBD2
CASSQSAGVGETQYF
TGTGCCAGCAGCCAAAGCGCGGGAGTAGGGGAGACCCAGTACTTC
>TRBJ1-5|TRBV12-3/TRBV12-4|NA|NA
CASSSGSTPNQPQHF
TGTGCCAGCAGCTCTGGGAGTACCCCAAATCAGCCCCAGCATTTT
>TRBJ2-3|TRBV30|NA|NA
CAWSVAEHTDTQYF
TGTGCCTGGAGTGTAGCGGAACACACAGATACGCAGTATTTT
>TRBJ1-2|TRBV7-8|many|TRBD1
CASSSNTRGGGYGYTF
TGTGCCAGCAGCTCCAACACCAGGGGGGGCGGTTATGGCTACACCTTC
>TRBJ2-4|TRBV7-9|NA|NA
CASSRQAGGAKNIQYF
TGTGCCAGCAGCCGCCAGGCAGGGGGGGCCAAAAACATTCAGTACTTC
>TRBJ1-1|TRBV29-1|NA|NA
CSVEERITGLEAFF
TGCAGCGTTGAAGAAAGGATCACCGGGCTTGAAGCTTTCTTT
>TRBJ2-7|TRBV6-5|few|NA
CASSYSTGSEQYF
TGTGCCAGCAGTTACTCGACCGGGAGTGAGCAGTACTTC
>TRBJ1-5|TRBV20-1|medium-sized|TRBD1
CSALDREGNQPQHF
TGCAGTGCCTTGGACAGGGAAGGCAATCAGCCCCAGCATTTT
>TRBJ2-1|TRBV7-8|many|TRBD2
CASSLGGGGNEQFF
TGTGCCAGCAGCTTAGGCGGCGGGGGCAATGAGCAGTTCTTC
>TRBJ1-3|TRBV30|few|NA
CAWDTAGGANTIYF
TGTGCCTGGGACACAGCGGGGGGCGCAAACACCATATATTTT
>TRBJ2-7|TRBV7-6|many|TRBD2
CASSLELAYEQYF
TGTGCCAGCAGCTTAGAACTAGCGTACGAGCAGTACTTC
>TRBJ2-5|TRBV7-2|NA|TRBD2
CASSLTSGAGETQYF
TGTGCCAGCAGCCTGACTAGCGGAGCCGGAGAGACCCAGTACTTC
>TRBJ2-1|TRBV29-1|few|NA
CSVATGISPYNEQFF
TGCAGCGTTGCGACAGGTATTTCCCCCTACAATGAGCAGTTCTTC
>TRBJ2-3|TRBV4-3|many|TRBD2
CASSQDLSRGRAADTQYF
TGCGCCAGCAGCCAAGATCTGAGTCGCGGGAGGGCGGCAGATACGCAGTATTTT
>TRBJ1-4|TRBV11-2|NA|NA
CASSSYEKLFF
TGTGCCAGCAGCTCCTATGAAAAACTGTTTTTT
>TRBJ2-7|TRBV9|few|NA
CASSVGDGYSYEQYF
TGTGCCAGCAGCGTAGGGGACGGGTACTCCTACGAGCAGTACTTC
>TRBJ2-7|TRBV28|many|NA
CASSLWTTGAYEQYF
TGTGCCAGCAGTTTATGGACTACGGGCGCCTACGAGCAGTACTTC
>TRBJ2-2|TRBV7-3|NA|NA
CASSFNSHTGELFF
TGTGCCAGCAGCTTCAACAGCCACACCGGGGAGCTGTTTTTT
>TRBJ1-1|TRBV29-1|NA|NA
CSGAGFRGEAFF
TGCAGCGGTGCAGGGTTCCGAGGTGAAGCTTTCTTT
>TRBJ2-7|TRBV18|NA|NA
CASSPPGREQYF
TGTGCCAGCTCCCCCCCTGGGCGCGAGCAGTACTTC
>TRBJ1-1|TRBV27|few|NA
CASSLSNRGGTEAFF
TGTGCCAGCAGTTTATCGAACCGGGGCGGGACTGAAGCTTTCTTT
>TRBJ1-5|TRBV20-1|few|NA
CSARVQGKGQPQHF
TGCAGTGCTAGAGTACAGGGCAAGGGTCAGCCCCAGCATTTT
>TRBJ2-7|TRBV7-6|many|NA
CASSRDGGYYEQYF
TGTGCCAGCAGCAGAGACGGGGGTTACTACGAGCAGTACTTC
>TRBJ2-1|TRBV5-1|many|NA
CASSLFYEQFF
TGCGCCAGCAGCTTGTTCTATGAGCAGTTCTTC
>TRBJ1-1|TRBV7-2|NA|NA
CASSLKVNTEAFF
TGTGCCAGCAGCTTAAAGGTAAACACTGAAGCTTTCTTT
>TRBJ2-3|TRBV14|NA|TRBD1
CASSQGRDSYTDTQYF
TGTGCCAGCAGCCAAGGACGGGACAGTTACACAGATACGCAGTATTTT
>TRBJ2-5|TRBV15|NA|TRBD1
CATSRDGTGGQETQYF
TGTGCCACCAGCAGAGACGGAACAGGGGGCCAAGAGACCCAGTACTTC
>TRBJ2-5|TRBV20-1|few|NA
CSARVDRTQETQYF
TGCAGTGCTAGAGTTGACAGGACCCAAGAGACCCAGTACTTC
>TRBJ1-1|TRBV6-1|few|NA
CASIRDPTEAFF
TGTGCCAGCATAAGAGATCCGACTGAAGCTTTCTTT